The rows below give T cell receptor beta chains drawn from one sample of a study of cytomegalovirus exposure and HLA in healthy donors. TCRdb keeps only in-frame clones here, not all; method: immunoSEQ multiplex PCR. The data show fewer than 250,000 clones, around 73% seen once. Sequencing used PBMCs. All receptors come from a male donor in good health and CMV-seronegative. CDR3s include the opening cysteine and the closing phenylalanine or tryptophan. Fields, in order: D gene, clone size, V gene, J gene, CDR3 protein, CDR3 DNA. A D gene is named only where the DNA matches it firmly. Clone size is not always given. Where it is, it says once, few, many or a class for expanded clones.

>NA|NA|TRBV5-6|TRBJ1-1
CASSPTVLNWTNTEAFF
TGTGCCAGCAGCCCGACGGTTCTCAACTGGACAAACACTGAAGCTTTCTTT
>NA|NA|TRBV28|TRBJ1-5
CASLKQGNQPQHF
TGTGCCAGCCTTAAACAGGGCAATCAGCCCCAGCATTTT
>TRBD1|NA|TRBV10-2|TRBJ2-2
CASSRDRNTGELFF
TGCGCCAGCAGTCGGGACAGGAACACCGGGGAGCTGTTTTTT
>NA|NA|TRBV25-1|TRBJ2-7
CASSLGGALNFEQYF
TGTGCCAGCAGCCTGGGGGGGGCTCTTAACTTCGAGCAGTACTTC
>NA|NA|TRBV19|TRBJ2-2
CASSIEGAGELFF
TGTGCCAGTAGTATAGAGGGCGCCGGGGAGCTGTTTTTT
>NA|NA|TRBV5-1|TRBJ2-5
CASSTRTGIRETQYF
TGCGCCAGCAGCACCCGAACGGGTATAAGGGAGACCCAGTACTTC
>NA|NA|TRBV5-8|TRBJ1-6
CASSPTAQVNNSPLHF
TGTGCCAGCAGCCCGACGGCACAGGTCAATAATTCACCCCTCCACTTT
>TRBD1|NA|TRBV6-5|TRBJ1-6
CASSRGDRISPLHF
TGTGCCAGCAGTAGGGGGGACAGGATTTCACCCCTCCACTTT
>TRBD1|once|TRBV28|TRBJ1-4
CASSRTGGYEKLFF
TGTGCCAGCAGCCGGACAGGGGGGTATGAAAAACTGTTTTTT
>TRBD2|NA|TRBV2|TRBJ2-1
CASTYGRVGEQFF
TGTGCCAGCACCTACGGGAGGGTGGGCGAGCAGTTCTTC
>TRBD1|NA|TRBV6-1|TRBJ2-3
CASSEGTGYTDTQYF
TGTGCCAGCAGTGAAGGGACAGGCTACACAGATACGCAGTATTTT
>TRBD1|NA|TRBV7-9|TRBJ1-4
CASSLTGGFEKLFF
TGTGCCAGCAGCTTAACAGGGGGCTTCGAAAAACTGTTTTTT
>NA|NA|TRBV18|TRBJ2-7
CASSPRTGISYEQYF
TGTGCCAGCTCACCTCGTACAGGGATCTCCTACGAGCAGTACTTC
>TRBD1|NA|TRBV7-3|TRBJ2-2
CASSLTGTGKFTGELFF
TGTGCCAGCAGCTTAACGGGGACAGGGAAGTTCACCGGGGAGCTGTTTTTT
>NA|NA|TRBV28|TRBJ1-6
CASSLSGSYNSPLHF
TGTGCCAGCAGTTTATCTGGCAGCTATAATTCACCCCTCCACTTT
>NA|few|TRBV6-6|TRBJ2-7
CASTTSTYEQYF
TGTGCCAGCACCACTTCGACCTACGAGCAGTACTTC
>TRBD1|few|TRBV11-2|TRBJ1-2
CASSLGTGAGYTF
TGTGCCAGCAGCTTAGGGACAGGGGCGGGCTACACCTTC